This TCR beta chain was retrieved from a study of radiation and T cells in renal cell carcinoma. Overall study: Nephrectomy followed 15 Gy stereotactic body radiation by 4 weeks.

TCRdb keeps only in-frame clones here, not all; method: immunoSEQ multiplex PCR. The data contain about 130,000 clones, roughly 88% of them singletons. The germline V gene has CDR1 ENHRY and CDR2 SYGVKD. The CDR3 extends over 14 amino acids. The trim removed 5 bases at V and 5 bases at J, leaving 6 bases unmatched. Overall study findings and caveats: From baseline, blood top tumor clonotypes peaked at 2 weeks post-radiation.

Time point defined: baseline pretreatment blood. Indicated treatment: 15 Gy SBRT to primary tumor, nephrectomy 4 weeks later. About this clone: Its antigen is not known.

The chain carries TRBV10-3 and TRBJ2-5; 9 bases are shared with TRBD1. This specimen was blood, taken from a patient whose treatment included radiotherapy and nephrectomy. The clonotype was recovered from a woman aged 50 to 65 with renal cell carcinoma. The CDR3 bases are TGTGCCATCAGTACAGGGGGCTCGGTCGAGACCCAGTACTTC. This gives the protein CAISTGGSVETQYF.